The 21 T cell receptor beta chains reported below all come from one sample, sequenced in a study of blood T cell repertoires in COVID-19. Repertoires were generated with immunoSEQ multiplex PCR, while TCRdb's copy carries only in-frame clones and drops some. This sample yields about 180,000 clones, of which around 89% are seen a single time; roughly 4.2% belongs to the top ten. The sequenced material came from peripheral blood. These receptor sequences come from a woman under 40 with acute or convalescent COVID-19.

For this clone: Here the CDR3 omits its conserved ending phenylalanine or tryptophan, so a read error is the likely source. It is unclear where the CDR3 begins or ends on the DNA, so no DNA is shown, and the CDR3 is as TCRdb lists it. This sequence joins TRBV30 and TRBJ1-2. Counting both end residues, the CDR3 totals 8 amino acids. In germline, CDR1 is GTSNPN, CDR2 SVGIG (reference sequence). CDR3 in amino acids: CAWNETSR.

The genes are TRBV7-9 and TRBJ1-1, with TRBD1 matching 7 bases. Germline-derived CDR1 and CDR2 are SEHNR and FQNEAQ (reference sequence). The V and J ends lost 8 bases and 14 bases, in that order; junction bases with no gene match: 14. The CDR3 runs 12 residues. CDR3 in amino acids: CASGFLRGQAFF. CDR3 DNA: TGTGCCAGCGGTTTCTTGAGGGGGCAGGCGTTCTTT. The variable domain in full, completed from reference TRBV7-9 and TRBJ1-1, reads DTGVSQNPRHKITKRGQNVTFRCDPISEHNRLYWYRQTLGQGPEFLTYFQNEAQLEKSRLLSDRFSAERPKGSFSTLEIQRTEQGDSAMYLCASGFLRGQAFFGQGTRLTVV.

The V gene is TRBV5-1, the J gene TRBJ1-2; TRBD1 matches at 8 bases. This CDR3 region has 16 residues. After removal of 0 bases from V and 2 bases from J, the junction contained 6 bases not matched to a gene. In germline, CDR1 is SGHRS, CDR2 YFSETQ. In DNA form, the CDR3 reads TGCGCCAGCAGCTTGGCCCCAACAGGGGGAAACTATGGCTACACCTTC. Translating it yields CASSLAPTGGNYGYTF. Variable domain in full (rest from reference TRBV5-1 and TRBJ1-2): KAGVTQTPRYLIKTRGQQVTLSCSPISGHRSVSWYQQTPGQGLQFLFEYFSETQRNKGNFPGRFSGRQFSNSRSEMNVSTLELGDSALYLCASSLAPTGGNYGYTFGSGTRLTVV.

The rearrangement uses TRBV27 and TRBJ2-7, with D maybe TRBD1 (6 bases). V lost 6 bases to trimming and J lost 6 bases, with 9 bases between them. CDR1 MNHEY and CDR2 SMNVEV come from the germline V gene (reference sequence). This CDR3 region has 11 residues. The CDR3 loop is CASRTGPEQYF. CDR3 coding DNA: TGTGCCAGCAGAACAGGGCCCGAGCAGTACTTC.

The table lists this clone with a count of one. The chain uses TRBV5-3 and TRBJ2-7; D ambiguous. TRBV5-3 has ORF status, its function being uncertain. V shed 4 bases and J shed 3 bases, with 14 bases lying between them. The CDR3 has 14 amino acids. The CDR3 region is CARSPGDQLYEQYF. The CDR3 region has the DNA TGTGCCAGAAGCCCCGGAGACCAGCTCTACGAGCAGTACTTC.

Only a few counts were recorded for this clone. The chain carries TRBV5-1 and TRBJ1-1; D gene ambiguous. CDR3 length: 14 residues. Germline V gene sequence: CDR1 SGHRS, CDR2 YFSETQ. Trimming pared 2 bases from V and 5 bases from J, leaving 13 bases between. CDR3 loop: CASSFSSGRTEAFF. CDR3 in DNA: TGCGCCAGCAGCTTTTCAAGTGGGAGGACTGAAGCTTTCTTT. Full variable domain (missing parts from reference TRBV5-1 and TRBJ1-1): KAGVTQTPRYLIKTRGQQVTLSCSPISGHRSVSWYQQTPGQGLQFLFEYFSETQRNKGNFPGRFSGRQFSNSRSEMNVSTLELGDSALYLCASSFSSGRTEAFFGQGTRLTVV.

The J gene is TRBJ2-2, the V gene TRBV5-1; 7 positions agree with TRBD2. Germline values: CDR1 SGHRS, CDR2 YFSETQ. The CDR3 has 19 amino acids. V was pared by 1 base and J by 1 base, with 13 bases of the junction left unmatched. CDR3 sequence (DNA): TGCGCCAGCAGCTTGACACCTTCTGGCGGGAGTGGGAACACCGGGGAGCTGTTTTTT. It is translated as CASSLTPSGGSGNTGELFF.

The CDR3 here is CAWSRTSGGETQYF. Here the CDR3 DNA reads TGTGCCTGGAGTCGGACTAGCGGAGGAGAGACCCAGTACTTC. The V gene is TRBV30, the J gene TRBJ2-5, with TRBD2 identical over 10 bases. Germline CDR1 and CDR2: GTSNPN and SVGIG (reference sequence). The CDR3 contains 14 residues. V gave up 2 bases and J gave up 4 bases; unmatched junction bases: 4.

This rearrangement joins TRBV7-9 to TRBJ2-3; no definite D call. CDR3 length: 13 amino acids. In germline, CDR1 is SEHNR, CDR2 FQNEAQ (reference sequence). The germline V and J ends were trimmed by 1 base and 2 bases, with 4 bases remaining between them. CDR3 in DNA: TGTGCCAGCAGCTTAGTCTTCACAGATACGCAGTATTTT. This codes for CASSLVFTDTQYF.

The V gene is TRBV12-5, the J gene TRBJ1-2; maybe TRBD1 (6 bases). CDR1 and CDR2 from the germline V gene are LGHNT and FRNRAP. CDR3 length: 12 amino acids. The germline V and J ends were trimmed by 5 bases and 7 bases, with 11 bases remaining between them. The CDR3 region is CASGLDRSGYTF. The DNA for the CDR3 is TGTGCTAGTGGTCTCGACAGGAGTGGCTACACCTTC.

This clone was seen just once. V is TRBV5-1 and J is TRBJ2-4; 9 positions match TRBD2. Trimming took 2 bases from V and 6 from J; bases not matched to a gene: 9. The CDR3 sequence is 16 residues long. The germline gives CDR1 SGHRS, CDR2 YFSETQ. CDR3 sequence: CASSFSGSGSINIQYF. CDR3 in DNA: TGCGCCAGCAGCTTTTCGGGTAGCGGGAGTATAAACATTCAGTACTTC.

The genes are TRBV7-9 and TRBJ1-5; D gene unclear. The CDR3 is made up of 13 amino acids. CDR1 SEHNR and CDR2 FQNEAQ come from the germline V gene (reference sequence). V lost 5 bases and J lost 4, with 9 bases in between. CDR3 in DNA: TGTGCCAGCAGCCCAGGTATTAATCAGCCCCAGCATTTT. Protein product: CASSPGINQPQHF.

This rearrangement joins TRBV5-1 to TRBJ2-7; TRBD2 might be the D (6 bases). Germline V lookup: CDR1 SGHRS, CDR2 YFSETQ. This CDR3 region has 14 residues. Trimming shortened V by 2 bases and J by 2 bases, and 11 bases separated the two germline ends. The DNA for the CDR3 is TGCGCCAGCAGCTTATTTGGGGAGGCCTACGAGCAGTACTTC. It codes for CASSLFGEAYEQYF.

This clone was observed a few times. The chain is built from TRBV28 and TRBJ1-4, with D unclear. This CDR3 region has 13 residues. Germline V gene sequence: CDR1 MDHEN, CDR2 SYDVKM. With 7 bases removed from V and 3 bases from J, the gap between germline ends came to 9 bases. This CDR3 reads CASKSGSNEKLFF. DNA of the CDR3: TGTGCCAGCAAGTCGGGTTCTAATGAAAAACTGTTTTTT.

The chain carries TRBV9 and TRBJ2-3; 9 positions match TRBD2. V shed 3 bases and J 2 bases; nucleotides not matched to a gene: 10. The germline gives CDR1 SGDLS, CDR2 YYNGEE. The CDR3 totals 17 residues. Here the CDR3 DNA reads TGTGCCAGCAGCGGTTCGGGAGCGGGAGGACCCACAGATACGCAGTATTTT. Its protein is CASSGSGAGGPTDTQYF.

This chain links TRBV6-9 with TRBJ2-2; maybe TRBD2 (7 bases). V gave up 7 bases and J gave up 4 bases, with 13 bases separating them. From germline, CDR1 is MNHGY and CDR2 SVAAGI. The CDR3 loop spans 14 amino acids. CDR3 DNA: TGTGCCAGCAAGGGGGAGGGAGCCACCGGGGAGCTGTTTTTT. Translated, it gives CASKGEGATGELFF.

The V and J genes are TRBV9 and TRBJ2-1, with D possibly matching TRBD2 (6 bases). Trimming took 0 bases from V and 13 from J, leaving 11 bases between them. Germline-derived CDR1 and CDR2 are SGDLS and YYNGEE. The CDR3 spans 12 residues. The CDR3 bases are TGTGCCAGCAGCGTAGGTGGCGGGGACCAGTTCTTC. It encodes CASSVGGGDQFF.

This sequence joins TRBV13 and TRBJ2-7; D perhaps matches TRBD2 (6 bases). V was shortened by 7 bases and J by 5 bases, with 15 bases between the two germline ends. The germline gives CDR1 PRHDT, CDR2 FYEKMQ (reference sequence). The CDR3 contains 13 residues. The CDR3 DNA reads as TGTGCCAGCATCGGGGGTAACGGGGACGAGCAGTACTTC. Translating gives CASIGGNGDEQYF.

This chain links TRBV29-1 with TRBJ2-3; 7 positions agree with TRBD1. The CDR3 consists of 14 residues. The J segment lost 2 bases and the V segment lost 5 bases, leaving 7 bases of the junction unmatched. Germline CDR1 reads SQVTM; CDR2 reads ANQGSEA. CDR3 bases: TGCAGCGTTCCGGGACAGCCCAACACAGATACGCAGTATTTT. Protein sequence: CSVPGQPNTDTQYF.

V usage is TRBV29-1 and J usage is TRBJ1-2; D might be TRBD1 (6 bases). Deletions cut 4 bases from V and 2 bases from J, with 11 bases between. The CDR3 is 13 amino acids. Germline loops: CDR1 SQVTM, CDR2 ANQGSEA. The CDR3 sequence is CSVASGQNYGYTF. As DNA, the CDR3 is TGCAGCGTTGCATCGGGACAAAACTATGGCTACACCTTC.

The rearrangement links TRBV7-9 to TRBJ1-1; D gene uncertain. Looked up from germline, CDR1 is SEHNR and CDR2 is FQNEAQ (reference sequence). V was shortened by 1 base and J by 5 bases, with 17 bases between the two germline ends. This CDR3 spans 16 amino acids. CDR3 in amino acids: CASSLEPVTRVTEAFF. For the CDR3, the DNA is TGTGCCAGCAGCTTAGAACCCGTAACGAGGGTGACTGAAGCTTTCTTT. Variable domain in full (rest from reference TRBV7-9 and TRBJ1-1): DTGVSQNPRHKITKRGQNVTFRCDPISEHNRLYWYRQTLGQGPEFLTYFQNEAQLEKSRLLSDRFSAERPKGSFSTLEIQRTEQGDSAMYLCASSLEPVTRVTEAFFGQGTRLTVV.